What follows is one T cell receptor (beta chain) and its context. Antigen specificity is unknown. This record belongs to a study of T cells after posttransplantation cyclophosphamide. TCRdb's table, derived via immunoSEQ multiplex PCR, lists solely in-frame clones and lacks some. The sample lists more than 10,000 clones; 80% to 90% were seen once. Study findings and constraints: Skin or GI-infiltrating T cells shared few TRB sequences with blood. Donor CD8+ memory clones often dominated recipient blood repertoires at later times. After PTCy, TRB diversity resembled that of CNI/methotrexate controls.

Treatment was busulfan-fludarabine conditioning, a marrow graft, and cyclophosphamide on days +3 and +4. The material sequenced was PBMCs, taken after allogeneic stem cell transplant with posttransplant cyclophosphamide. The receptor comes from a female patient in her fifties or sixties who received an allogeneic stem cell transplant from a related donor, was CMV-positive, and had no GVHD. Some of these T cells may belong to the graft donor.

The CDR3 region is CASSLVGTGGAPRGYTF. CDR3 in DNA: TGTGCCAGCAGCTTGGTGGGCACAGGGGGCGCCCCTCGGGGCTACACCTTC. The chain recombines TRBV5-6 with TRBJ1-2; 9 bases are a match to TRBD1. CDR1 and CDR2 from the germline V gene are SGHDT and YYEEEE. Trimming removed 0 bases from V and 8 bases from J; junction bases left unmatched: 14. The CDR3 covers 17 residues.